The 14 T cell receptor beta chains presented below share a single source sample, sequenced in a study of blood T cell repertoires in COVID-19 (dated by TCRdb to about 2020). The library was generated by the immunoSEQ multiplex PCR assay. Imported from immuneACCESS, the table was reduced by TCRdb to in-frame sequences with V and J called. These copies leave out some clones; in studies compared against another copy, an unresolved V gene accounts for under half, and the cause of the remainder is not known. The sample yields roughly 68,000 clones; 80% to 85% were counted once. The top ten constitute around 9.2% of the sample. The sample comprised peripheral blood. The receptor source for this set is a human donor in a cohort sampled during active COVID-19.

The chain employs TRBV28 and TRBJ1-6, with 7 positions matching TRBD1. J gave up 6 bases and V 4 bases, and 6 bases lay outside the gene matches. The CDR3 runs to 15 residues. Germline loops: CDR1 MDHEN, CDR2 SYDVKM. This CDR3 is CASSSYRGVNSPLHF. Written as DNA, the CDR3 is TGTGCCAGCAGTTCCTACAGGGGAGTTAATTCACCCCTCCACTTT. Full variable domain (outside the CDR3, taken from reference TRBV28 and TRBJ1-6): DVKVTQSSRYLVKRTGEKVFLECVQDMDHENMFWYRQDPGLGLRLIYFSYDVKMKEKGDIPEGYSVSREKKERFSLILESASTNQTSMYLCASSSYRGVNSPLHFGNGTRLTVT.

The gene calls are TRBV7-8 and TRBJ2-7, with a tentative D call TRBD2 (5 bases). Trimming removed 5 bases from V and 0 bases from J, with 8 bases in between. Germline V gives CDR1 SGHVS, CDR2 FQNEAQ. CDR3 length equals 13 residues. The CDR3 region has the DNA TGTGCCAGCAGCGGGAGTTTCTCCTACGAGCAGTACTTC. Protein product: CASSGSFSYEQYF.

The DNA of the CDR3 is TGTGCCAGCAGTCAGAACTCTGGGGCCAACGTCCTGACTTTC. Translated: CASSQNSGANVLTF. The rearrangement links TRBV25-1 to TRBJ2-6; D gene ambiguous. The CDR3 runs to 14 residues. Trimming removed 5 bases at V and 0 bases at J, with 5 bases between. Per the germline V gene, CDR1 is MGHDK and CDR2 is SYGVNS.

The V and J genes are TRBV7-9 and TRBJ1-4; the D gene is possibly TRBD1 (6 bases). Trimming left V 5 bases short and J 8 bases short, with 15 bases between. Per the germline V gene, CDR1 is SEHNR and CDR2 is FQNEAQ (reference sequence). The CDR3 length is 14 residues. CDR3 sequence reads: CASSDYRDQEKLFF. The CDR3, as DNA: TGTGCCAGCAGCGACTACAGGGATCAGGAAAAACTGTTTTTT. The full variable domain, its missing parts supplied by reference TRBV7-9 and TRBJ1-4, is DTGVSQNPRHKITKRGQNVTFRCDPISEHNRLYWYRQTLGQGPEFLTYFQNEAQLEKSRLLSDRFSAERPKGSFSTLEIQRTEQGDSAMYLCASSDYRDQEKLFFGSGTQLSVL.

In DNA form, the CDR3 reads TGTGCCAGCAGTTCTGGGGGGACTAGCGGATACGAGCAGTACTTC. It encodes CASSSGGTSGYEQYF. The chain carries TRBV28 and TRBJ2-7; 11 bases align to TRBD2. This CDR3 comprises 15 residues. Germline CDR1 and CDR2: MDHEN and SYDVKM. J gave up 4 bases and V 4 bases, and 6 bases lay outside the gene matches. Full variable domain (remainder filled in from reference TRBV28 and TRBJ2-7): DVKVTQSSRYLVKRTGEKVFLECVQDMDHENMFWYRQDPGLGLRLIYFSYDVKMKEKGDIPEGYSVSREKKERFSLILESASTNQTSMYLCASSSGGTSGYEQYFGPGTRLTVT.

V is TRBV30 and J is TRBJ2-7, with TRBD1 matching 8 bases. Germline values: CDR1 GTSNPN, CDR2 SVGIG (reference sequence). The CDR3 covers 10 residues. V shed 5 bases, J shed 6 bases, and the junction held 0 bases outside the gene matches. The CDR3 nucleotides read TGTGCCTGGGGGACAGGCGAGCAGTACTTC. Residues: CAWGTGEQYF.

Here the CDR3 reads CASSQDRDSLTDTQYF. The CDR3 nucleotides read TGCGCCAGCAGTCAGGACAGGGACAGTCTCACAGATACGCAGTATTTT. V usage is TRBV23-1 and J usage is TRBJ2-3, with TRBD1 matching 8 bases. TRBV23-1 carries the ORF label, with uncertain function. The CDR3 extends over 16 amino acids. Trimming at V came to 3 bases and at J to 2 bases, leaving 7 bases not matched to a gene.

The CDR3 nucleotides are TGTGCCAGCAGTACTGGACAGGCGAGCTCTGGAAACACCATATATTTT. Translation gives CASSTGQASSGNTIYF. The chain combines TRBV2 with TRBJ1-3; 7 nucleotides align to TRBD1. Germline V CDR1 and CDR2: SNHLY, FYNNEI. The CDR3 has 16 amino acids. The V segment lost 5 bases and the J segment 0 bases; nucleotides outside the gene matches: 7.

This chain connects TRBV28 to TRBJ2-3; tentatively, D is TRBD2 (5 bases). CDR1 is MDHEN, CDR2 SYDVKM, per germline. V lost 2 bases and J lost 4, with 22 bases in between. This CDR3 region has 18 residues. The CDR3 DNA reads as TGTGCCAGCAGTTTAGGGAGAGGTGGCCCCTTTTTTGCAGATACGCAGTATTTT. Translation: CASSLGRGGPFFADTQYF. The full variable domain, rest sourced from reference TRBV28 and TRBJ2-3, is DVKVTQSSRYLVKRTGEKVFLECVQDMDHENMFWYRQDPGLGLRLIYFSYDVKMKEKGDIPEGYSVSREKKERFSLILESASTNQTSMYLCASSLGRGGPFFADTQYFGPGTRLTVL.

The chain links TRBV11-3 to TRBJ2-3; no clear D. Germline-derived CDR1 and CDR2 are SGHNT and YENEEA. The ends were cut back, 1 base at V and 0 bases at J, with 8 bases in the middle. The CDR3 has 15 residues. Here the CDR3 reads CASSLGGSSTDTQYF. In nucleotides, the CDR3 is TGTGCCAGCAGCTTAGGAGGTTCTAGCACAGATACGCAGTATTTT.

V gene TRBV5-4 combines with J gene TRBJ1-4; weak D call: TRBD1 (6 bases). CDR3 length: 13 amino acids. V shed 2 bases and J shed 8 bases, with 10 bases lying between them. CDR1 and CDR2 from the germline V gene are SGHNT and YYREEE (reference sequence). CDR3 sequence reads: CASSFTGREKLFF. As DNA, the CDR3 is TGTGCCAGCAGCTTCACAGGGCGAGAAAAACTGTTTTTT.

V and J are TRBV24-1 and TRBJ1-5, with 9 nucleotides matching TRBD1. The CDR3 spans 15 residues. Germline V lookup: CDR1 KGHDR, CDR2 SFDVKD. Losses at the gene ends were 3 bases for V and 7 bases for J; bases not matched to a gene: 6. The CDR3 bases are TGTGCCACCAGTGATGGTACAGGGGGCGTGCAGCCCCAGCATTTT. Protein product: CATSDGTGGVQPQHF.

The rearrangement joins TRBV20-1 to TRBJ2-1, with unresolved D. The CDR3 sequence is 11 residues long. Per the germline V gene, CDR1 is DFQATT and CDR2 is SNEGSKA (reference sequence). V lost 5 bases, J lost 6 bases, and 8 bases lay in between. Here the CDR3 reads CSAQTLNEQFF. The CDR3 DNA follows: TGCAGTGCTCAGACTCTCAATGAGCAGTTCTTC.

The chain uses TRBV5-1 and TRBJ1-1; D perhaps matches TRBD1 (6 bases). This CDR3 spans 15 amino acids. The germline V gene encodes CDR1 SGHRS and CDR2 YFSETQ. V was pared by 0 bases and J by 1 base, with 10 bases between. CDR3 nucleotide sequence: TGCGCCAGCAGCTTGGAAGGGGGACGGAACACTGAAGCTTTCTTT. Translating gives CASSLEGGRNTEAFF.